The clone carrying this T cell receptor beta chain has just one count. Original analysis: Amplifying reference gene primers gave estimates of nucleated cell counts. Here immunoSEQ multiplex PCR was the method, and the copy in TCRdb shows in-frame clones only, minus some. Clone size and V and J calls were adopted from that table, with D and trimming inferred from the DNA. The sample has over 150,000 clones; approximately 88% are singletons. Seattle's enrolled individuals joined amid active infection and were then monitored longitudinally. The data were obtained in a study of blood T cell repertoires in COVID-19. Study background: Acute and convalescent COVID-19 samples came from the United States, Italy and Spain.

Between the trimmed V and J ends, which lost 6 bases and 3 bases, there was a span of 12 bases. Per the germline V gene, CDR1 is SGDLS and CDR2 is YYNGEE. CDR3 length: 14 residues. Specimen: peripheral blood. The source of this sequence is a woman aged 35 to 49 with COVID-19, enrolled during active disease. The V gene is TRBV9, the J gene TRBJ2-2; D remains unclear. The CDR3 DNA reads TGTGCCAGCACCCTCCCCAGCGACACCGGGGAGCTGTTTTTT. Its translation is CASTLPSDTGELFF.